This T cell receptor beta chain was identified in a study of post-analysis software for immune sequencing data. Study-level findings and limits: With TRBV5-6, TRBV5-1 and TRBV20-1 included, about five TRBV segments were more frequent in patients than in controls.

V gave up 5 bases and J gave up 2 bases; unmatched junction bases: 16. The CDR3 loop spans 19 amino acids. The germline V gene has CDR1 MNHEY and CDR2 SMNVEV (reference sequence). Regarding this clonotype: No antigen is known for it.

The authors incorporated unique molecular identifiers into the TCR beta cDNA libraries. TCRdb fed the PCR reads into MiXCR, producing one record per CDR3 protein. The table lists about 460,000 distinct CDR3 sequences, around 40% of them singletons. This TCR derives from a girl between 10 and 17 years old with multiple sclerosis. The chain combines TRBV27 with TRBJ2-5; 11 bases map to TRBD2. The specimen sequenced was blood. The CDR3 DNA reads TGTGCCAGCAGTCCCGGGACTAGCGGAGGGGGCTTCATACAAGAGACCCAGTACTTC. Amino acids: CASSPGTSGGGFIQETQYF.